This TCR beta chain is from a study of vaccination effects on CD4 cells after COVID-19. TCRdb's table, derived via immunoSEQ multiplex PCR, lists solely in-frame clones and lacks some. The data hold fewer than 60,000 clones, with around 82% observed a single time. On this clone: What it recognizes is unknown.

Germline CDR1 is LGHDT and CDR2 is YNNKEL (reference sequence). V was trimmed by 1 base and J by 1 base, leaving 11 bases between them. CDR3 length equals 17 residues. Sequencing in the ViraFEST assay came after antigen-specific CD4+ T cells had been expanded with viral peptide pools, which were used to stimulate PBMC. Isolation of CD4+ T cells took place after 10 days of culture. PCR-confirmed SARS-CoV-2 infection occurred in the person between March and December 2020. The sequenced sample was CD4+ T cells from PBMCs cultured with HIV peptides, obtained before COVID-19 vaccination. Regarding subset: HIV-1 Nef peptide pool negative control/reference culture. This TCR came from a human donor who had a prior SARS-CoV-2 infection. The V gene is TRBV3-1 (or the pseudogene TRBV3-2), the J gene TRBJ1-6; D perhaps matches TRBD1 (6 bases). In nucleotides, the CDR3 is TGTGCCAGCAGCCAAGGAGGGGGTCCGTCCTATAATTCACCCCTCCACTTT. This encodes CASSQGGGPSYNSPLHF.